The entry below gives a single T cell receptor beta chain sequence along with its context. The sample belongs to a study of shared clonotypes between healthy human individuals. The CDR3 spans 13 residues. The V end lost 4 bases, the J end lost 3 bases, and 10 bases lay between the germline ends. Germline CDR1 and CDR2: MNHNS and SASEGT. TCRdb keeps only in-frame clones here, not all; method: immunoSEQ multiplex PCR. The sample lists about 680,000 clones, around 74% seen once, with 1.5% to 2% in the top ten. This chain links TRBV6-1 with TRBJ2-7; D may be TRBD1 (5 bases). The clonotype comes from a woman aged 25 to 39 in good health. The sample taken for sequencing was memory CD4+ T cells sorted from blood. Subset indicated: CD45RA-negative fraction. Written as DNA, the CDR3 is TGTGCCAGCAGTGTTACAGGAAACTACGAGCAGTACTTC. The encoded protein is CASSVTGNYEQYF.